These 20 T cell receptor beta chains originate from one sample sequenced in a study of blood T cell repertoires in COVID-19. Generated by immunoSEQ multiplex PCR, the TCRdb table keeps only in-frame clones and is missing some. The sample has 150,000 to 250,000 clones; roughly three quarters are singletons. Source material: peripheral blood. The receptors were gathered from a middle-aged woman with COVID-19, enrolled during active disease.

The chain carries TRBV6-6 and TRBJ2-3; perhaps TRBD2 as D (5 bases). The CDR3 sequence is 12 residues long. Germline V gene lookup returns CDR1 MNHNY and CDR2 SVGAGI (reference sequence). Trimming removed 8 bases at V and 6 bases at J, with 12 bases between. This CDR3 reads CASWPGLDTQYF. CDR3 DNA sequence: TGTGCCAGCTGGCCGGGGTTGGATACGCAGTATTTT.

This chain links TRBV5-1 with TRBJ1-3; D not resolved. The CDR3 sequence is 14 residues long. Germline V gives CDR1 SGHRS, CDR2 YFSETQ. V was shortened by 7 bases and J by 1 base, with 12 bases between the two germline ends. The CDR3 coding sequence is TGCGCCAGCGGCTCTGAGGCATCTGGAAACACCATATATTTT. This translates into CASGSEASGNTIYF.

CDR3 residues: CASSWLGQGNIQYF. The CDR3 coding sequence is TGTGCCAGCAGCTGGCTCGGACAGGGAAACATTCAGTACTTC. This sequence joins TRBV7-2 and TRBJ2-4; 8 bases fit TRBD1. This CDR3 is 14 amino acids long. Trimming cost V 4 bases and J 6 bases; bases outside gene matches: 5. Germline-derived CDR1 and CDR2 are SGHTA and FQGNSA.

This clone was observed many times. The chain has TRBV5-1 and TRBJ2-1, with 11 bases matching TRBD2. There are 17 residues in the CDR3. The germline gives CDR1 SGHRS, CDR2 YFSETQ. The V and J ends lost 4 bases and 7 bases, in that order; junction bases with no gene match: 13. This chain's CDR3 is CASSPSPLAGARNEQFF. The CDR3 bases are TGCGCCAGCAGCCCCTCCCCACTAGCGGGAGCGCGGAATGAGCAGTTCTTC.

This chain connects TRBV5-5 to TRBJ1-3; possibly TRBD1 for D (5 bases). CDR1 is SGHKS, CDR2 YYEKEE, per germline (reference sequence). This CDR3 comprises 15 residues. V lost 0 bases, J lost 0 bases, and 7 bases lay in between. CDR3 protein: CASSLEGFSGNTIYF. The CDR3 DNA reads TGTGCCAGCAGCTTGGAGGGGTTCTCTGGAAACACCATATATTTT.

This clone has a single count. This sequence joins TRBV5-6 and TRBJ1-2; TRBD1 agrees at 9 bases. This CDR3 has 14 residues. Germline-derived CDR1 and CDR2 are SGHDT and YYEEEE. Trimming at V came to 2 bases and at J to 4 bases, leaving 3 bases not matched to a gene. CDR3 region: CASSFGTGTYGYTF. The CDR3 DNA reads as TGTGCCAGCAGCTTCGGGACAGGGACCTATGGCTACACCTTC.

The chain uses TRBV19 and TRBJ2-5; 8 bases agree with TRBD1. From germline, CDR1 is LNHDA and CDR2 SQIVND (reference sequence). Trimming cost V 4 bases and J 5 bases; bases outside gene matches: 6. This CDR3 region has 14 residues. The CDR3 here is CASSTQGAHETQYF. The DNA of the CDR3 is TGTGCCAGTAGTACTCAGGGGGCGCATGAGACCCAGTACTTC.

The V and J genes are TRBV3-1 (or the pseudogene TRBV3-2) and TRBJ1-2; 7 nucleotides line up with TRBD1. The germline CDR1 and CDR2 sequences are LGHDT and YNNKEL (reference sequence). The CDR3 spans 17 residues. With 1 base clipped from V and 4 bases from J, the junction kept 12 bases outside the gene matches. This chain's CDR3 is CASSQVHRGNGAYGYTF. The CDR3 DNA reads TGTGCCAGCAGCCAAGTCCACAGGGGAAACGGGGCCTATGGCTACACCTTC.

The chain links TRBV5-1 to TRBJ2-5; maybe TRBD2 (5 bases). Germline V lookup: CDR1 SGHRS, CDR2 YFSETQ. Trimming stripped 4 bases from V and 4 bases from J, with 14 bases between. The CDR3 consists of 14 residues. The chain's CDR3 is CASSPGEFGETQYF. CDR3 sequence (DNA): TGCGCCAGCAGCCCTGGGGAGTTTGGAGAGACCCAGTACTTC.

The genes are TRBV30 and TRBJ2-4, with D possibly matching TRBD1 (6 bases). The CDR3 loop spans 15 amino acids. The germline gives CDR1 GTSNPN, CDR2 SVGIG (reference sequence). V lost 2 bases and J lost 1, with 12 bases in between. The CDR3 DNA reads TGTGCCTGGAGTCAACGGCAGGGGGCCAAAAACATTCAGTACTTC. Amino acid sequence: CAWSQRQGAKNIQYF. The full variable domain, its missing parts supplied by reference TRBV30 and TRBJ2-4, is SQTIHQWPATLVQPVGSPLSLECTVEGTSNPNLYWYRQAAGRGLQLLFYSVGIGQISSEVPQNLSASRPQDRQFILSSKKLLLSDSGFYLCAWSQRQGAKNIQYFGAGTRLSVL.

This chain uses TRBV20-1 with TRBJ1-2; D remains ambiguous. Per germline, CDR1 DFQATT and CDR2 SNEGSKA (reference sequence). Trimming pared 2 bases from V and 11 bases from J, leaving 12 bases between. CDR3 length: 11 residues. In DNA form, the CDR3 reads TGCAGTGCTAGACGCACGAACTTTTACACCTTC. Its translation is CSARRTNFYTF.

The chain is built from TRBV15 and TRBJ2-3, with D possibly matching TRBD1 (5 bases). With 0 bases removed from V and 5 bases from J, the gap between germline ends came to 6 bases. This CDR3 has 13 residues. Germline V CDR1 and CDR2: LNHNV, YYDKDF (reference sequence). The CDR3, as DNA: TGTGCCACCAGCAGAGATCAGGGAGATACGCAGTATTTT. It encodes CATSRDQGDTQYF.

This clone has a handful of counts. The rearrangement uses TRBV10-1 and TRBJ2-7; 9 bases agree with TRBD2. The germline V gene encodes CDR1 WNHNN and CDR2 SYGVQD (reference sequence). Trimming at V came to 7 bases and at J to 6 bases, leaving 7 bases not matched to a gene. The CDR3 extends over 13 amino acids. CDR3 loop: CASMTSGGSEQYF. The CDR3 bases are TGCGCCAGCATGACTAGCGGAGGATCCGAGCAGTACTTC.

This rearrangement joins TRBV6-4 to TRBJ2-5; TRBD1 matches at 10 bases. There are 12 residues in the CDR3. The germline V gene encodes CDR1 MRHNA and CDR2 SNTAGT. J gave up 4 bases and V 10 bases, and 3 bases lay outside the gene matches. CDR3 bases: TGTGCCATCAGGGACAGGGGAGAGACCCAGTACTTC. Amino acid sequence: CAIRDRGETQYF.

This sequence joins TRBV6-1 and TRBJ1-6; D remains ambiguous. This CDR3 region has 13 residues. Germline CDR1 and CDR2: MNHNS and SASEGT. Trimming removed 2 bases from V and 9 bases from J, with 8 bases in between. The CDR3 DNA reads as TGTGCCAGCAGTGAAACGTCGGTTTCACCCCTCCACTTT. This codes for CASSETSVSPLHF.

J is TRBJ1-1 and V is TRBV5-4; 8 bases align to TRBD1. The CDR3 covers 15 residues. Germline V gene data show CDR1 as SGHNT and CDR2 as YYREEE (reference sequence). Trimming at V came to 3 bases and at J to 1 base, leaving 5 bases not matched to a gene. CDR3 in amino acids: CASSWGTGGNTEAFF. The CDR3 bases are TGTGCCAGCAGCTGGGGAACAGGGGGGAACACTGAAGCTTTCTTT.

This clone was detected once. V is TRBV18 and J is TRBJ2-4; TRBD1 is a possible D gene (5 bases). The V end was cut by 0 bases, the J end by 0 bases, with 12 bases between. This CDR3 is built from 17 residues. Germline CDR1 KGHSH, CDR2 LQKENI. The CDR3 loop is CASSPPNPGLAKNIQYF. The CDR3 DNA follows: TGTGCCAGCTCACCACCGAATCCAGGGTTAGCCAAAAACATTCAGTACTTC.

The chain joins TRBV4-2 to TRBJ1-5, with unresolved D. V lost 0 bases, J lost 3 bases, and 9 bases lay in between. CDR3 length: 15 residues. The V gene's germline CDR1 is LGHNA and CDR2 YNFKEQ. CDR3 in amino acids: CASSQDGMFNQPQHF. The CDR3 DNA reads as TGTGCCAGCAGCCAAGATGGCATGTTCAATCAGCCCCAGCATTTT.

The rearrangement joins TRBV3-1 (or the pseudogene TRBV3-2) to TRBJ2-1; a weak D match, TRBD2 (6 bases). V was shortened by 0 bases and J by 3 bases, with 12 bases between the two germline ends. Germline V gene data show CDR1 as LGHDT and CDR2 as YNNKEL (reference sequence). The CDR3 consists of 16 residues. The DNA for the CDR3 is TGTGCCAGCAGCCAAGATGGCGGGGCCTACTACAATGAGCAGTTCTTC. It is translated as CASSQDGGAYYNEQFF.

This chain links TRBV6-6 with TRBJ1-3, with D perhaps matching TRBD1 (6 bases). This CDR3 is built from 15 residues. Trimming cost V 2 bases and J 4 bases, with 12 bases left between them. The germline gives CDR1 MNHNY, CDR2 SVGAGI (reference sequence). The CDR3 here is CASSYPNRVGNTIYF. The CDR3 nucleotides read TGTGCCAGCAGTTACCCTAACAGGGTCGGAAACACCATATATTTT.